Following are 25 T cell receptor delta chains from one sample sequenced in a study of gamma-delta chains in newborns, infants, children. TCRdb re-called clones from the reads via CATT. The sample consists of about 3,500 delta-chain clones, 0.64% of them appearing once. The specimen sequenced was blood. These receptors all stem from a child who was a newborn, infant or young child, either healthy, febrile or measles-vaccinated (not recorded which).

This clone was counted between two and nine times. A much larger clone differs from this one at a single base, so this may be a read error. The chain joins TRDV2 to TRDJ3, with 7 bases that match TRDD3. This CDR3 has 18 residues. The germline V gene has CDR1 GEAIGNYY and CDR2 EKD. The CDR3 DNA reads TGTGCCTGTGATGTACTGGGGATGCTCTCCCGGGACACCCGACAGATGTTTTTC. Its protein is CACDVLGMLSRDTRQMFF.

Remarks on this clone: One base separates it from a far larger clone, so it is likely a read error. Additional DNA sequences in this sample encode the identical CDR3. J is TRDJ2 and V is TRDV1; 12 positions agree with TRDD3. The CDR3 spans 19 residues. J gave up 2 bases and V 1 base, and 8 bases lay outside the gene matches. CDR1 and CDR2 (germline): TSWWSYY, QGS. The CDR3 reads CALGEPLPGGYALTAQLFF. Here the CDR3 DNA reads TGTGCTCTTGGGGAACCCCTTCCTGGGGGATACGCCTTGACAGCACAACTCTTCTTT.

CDR3 nucleotides: TGTGCCTGTGACGCGCTGGGGGATGCCGATAAACTCATCTTT. This sequence encodes CACDALGDADKLIF. The V call is TRDV2, the J call TRDJ1; 9 nucleotides align to TRDD3. Germline CDR1 is GEAIGNYY and CDR2 is EKD. With V trimmed by 3 bases and J by 3 bases, 4 bases remained unmatched. CDR3 length: 14 residues.

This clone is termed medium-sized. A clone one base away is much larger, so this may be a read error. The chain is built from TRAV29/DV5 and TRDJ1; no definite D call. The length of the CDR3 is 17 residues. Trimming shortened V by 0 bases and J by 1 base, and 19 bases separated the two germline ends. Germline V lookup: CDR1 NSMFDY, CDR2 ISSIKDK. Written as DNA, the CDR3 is TGTGCAGCAAGCGGGGGCAACCCTCGGGACCCCACCGATAAACTCATCTTT. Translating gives CAASGGNPRDPTDKLIF.

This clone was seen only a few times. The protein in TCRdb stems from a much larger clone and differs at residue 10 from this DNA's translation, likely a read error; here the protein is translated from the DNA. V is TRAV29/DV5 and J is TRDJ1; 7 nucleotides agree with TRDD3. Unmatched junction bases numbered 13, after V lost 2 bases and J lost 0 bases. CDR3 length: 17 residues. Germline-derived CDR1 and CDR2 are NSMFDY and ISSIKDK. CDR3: CAARVGDPPTHTDKLIF. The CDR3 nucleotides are TGTGCAGCAAGAGTGGGGGACCCACCGACTCACACCGATAAACTCATCTTT.

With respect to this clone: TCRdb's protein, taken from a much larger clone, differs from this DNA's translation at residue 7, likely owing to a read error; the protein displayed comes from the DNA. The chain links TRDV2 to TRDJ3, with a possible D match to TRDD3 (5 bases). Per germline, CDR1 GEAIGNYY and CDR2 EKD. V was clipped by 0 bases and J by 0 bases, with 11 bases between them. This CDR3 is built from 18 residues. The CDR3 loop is CACDTVPGSSWDTRQMFF. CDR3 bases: TGTGCCTGTGACACCGTACCGGGGAGCTCCTGGGACACCCGACAGATGTTTTTC.

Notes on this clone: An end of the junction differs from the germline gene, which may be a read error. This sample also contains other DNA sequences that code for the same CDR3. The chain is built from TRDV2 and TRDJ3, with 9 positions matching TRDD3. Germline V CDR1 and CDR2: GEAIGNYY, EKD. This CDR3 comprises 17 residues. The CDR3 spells CACDTWGITWDTRQMFF. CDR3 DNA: TGCGCCTGTGACACCTGGGGGATCACCTGGGACACTCGACAGATGTTTTTC.

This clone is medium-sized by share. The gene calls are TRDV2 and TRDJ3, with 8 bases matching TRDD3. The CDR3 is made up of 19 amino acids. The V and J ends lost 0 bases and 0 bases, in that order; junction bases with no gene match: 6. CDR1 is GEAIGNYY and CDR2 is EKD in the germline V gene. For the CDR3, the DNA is TGTGCCTGTGACACCGCTTGGGGGATTAGCTCCTGGGACACCCGACAGATGTTTTTC. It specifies CACDTAWGISSWDTRQMFF.

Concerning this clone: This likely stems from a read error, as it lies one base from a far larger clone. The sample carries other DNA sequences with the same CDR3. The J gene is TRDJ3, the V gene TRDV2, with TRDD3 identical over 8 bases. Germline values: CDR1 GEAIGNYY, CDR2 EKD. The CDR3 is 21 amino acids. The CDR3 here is CACDTVRDTQSGSWDTRQMFF. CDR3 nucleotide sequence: TGCGCCTGTGACACCGTACGGGATACGCAGTCAGGCTCCTGGGACACCCGACAGATGTTTTTC.

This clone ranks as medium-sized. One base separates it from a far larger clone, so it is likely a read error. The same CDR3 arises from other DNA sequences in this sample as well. The CDR3 is CACDILGDTLTAQLFF. In nucleotides, the CDR3 is TGTGCCTGTGACATACTGGGGGATACTTTGACGGCACAACTCTTCTTT. The V and J genes are TRDV2 and TRDJ2; the match to TRDD3 covers 12 bases. Per germline, CDR1 GEAIGNYY and CDR2 EKD. This CDR3 is 16 amino acids long.

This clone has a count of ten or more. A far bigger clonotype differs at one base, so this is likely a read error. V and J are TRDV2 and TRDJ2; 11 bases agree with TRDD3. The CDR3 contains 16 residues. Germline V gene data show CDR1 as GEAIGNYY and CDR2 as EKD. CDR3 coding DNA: TGTGCCCGTGACATACTGGGGGATACTTTGACAGCACAACTCTTCTTT. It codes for CARDILGDTLTAQLFF.

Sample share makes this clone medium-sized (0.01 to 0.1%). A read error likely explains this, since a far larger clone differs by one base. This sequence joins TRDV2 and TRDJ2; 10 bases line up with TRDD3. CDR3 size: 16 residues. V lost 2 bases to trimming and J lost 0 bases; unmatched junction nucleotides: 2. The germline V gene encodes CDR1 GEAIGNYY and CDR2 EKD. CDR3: CACDKLGDALTAQLFF. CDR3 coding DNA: TGTGCCTGTGACAAACTGGGGGATGCTTTGACAGCACAACTCTTCTTT.

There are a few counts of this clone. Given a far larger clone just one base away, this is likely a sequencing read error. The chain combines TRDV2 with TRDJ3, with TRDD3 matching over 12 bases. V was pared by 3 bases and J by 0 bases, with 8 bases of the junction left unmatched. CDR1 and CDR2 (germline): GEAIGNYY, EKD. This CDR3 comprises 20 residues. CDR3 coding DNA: TGTGCCTGTGACGCCGTACTGGGGGATACCAGCTCCTGGGACACCCGACAGATGTTTTTC. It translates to CACDAVLGDTSSWDTRQMFF.

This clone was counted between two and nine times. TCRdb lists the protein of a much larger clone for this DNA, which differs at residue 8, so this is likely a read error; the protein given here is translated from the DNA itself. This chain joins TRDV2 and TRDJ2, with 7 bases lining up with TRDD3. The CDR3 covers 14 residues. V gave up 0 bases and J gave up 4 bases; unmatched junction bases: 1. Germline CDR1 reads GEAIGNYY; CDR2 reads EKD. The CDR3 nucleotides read TGTGCCTGTGACACCTGGGGGACGACAGCACAACTCTTCTTT. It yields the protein CACDTWGTTAQLFF.

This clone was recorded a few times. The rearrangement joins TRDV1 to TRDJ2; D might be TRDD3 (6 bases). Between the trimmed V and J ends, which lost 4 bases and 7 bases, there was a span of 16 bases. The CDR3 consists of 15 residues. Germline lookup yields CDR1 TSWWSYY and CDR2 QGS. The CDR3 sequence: CALGGKDTGGAQLFF. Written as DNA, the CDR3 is TGTGCTCTTGGGGGAAAGGATACAGGAGGAGCACAACTCTTCTTT.

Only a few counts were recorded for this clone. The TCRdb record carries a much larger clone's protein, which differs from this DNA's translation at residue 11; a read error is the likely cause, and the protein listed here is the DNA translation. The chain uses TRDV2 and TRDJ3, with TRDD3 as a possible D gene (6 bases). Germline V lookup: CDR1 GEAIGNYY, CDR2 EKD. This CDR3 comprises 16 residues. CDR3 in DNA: TGTGCCTGTGACCGCTGGGGATCCTGGGACGCCCGACAGATGTTTTTC. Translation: CACDRWGSWDARQMFF.

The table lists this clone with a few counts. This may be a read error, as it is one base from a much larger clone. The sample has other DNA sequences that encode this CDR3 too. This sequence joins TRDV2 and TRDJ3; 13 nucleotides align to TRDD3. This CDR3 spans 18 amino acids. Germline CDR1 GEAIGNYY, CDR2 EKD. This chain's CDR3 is CACDTGGYATWDTRQMFF. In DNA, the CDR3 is TGTGCCTGCGACACTGGGGGATACGCTACCTGGGACACCCGACAGATGTTTTTC.

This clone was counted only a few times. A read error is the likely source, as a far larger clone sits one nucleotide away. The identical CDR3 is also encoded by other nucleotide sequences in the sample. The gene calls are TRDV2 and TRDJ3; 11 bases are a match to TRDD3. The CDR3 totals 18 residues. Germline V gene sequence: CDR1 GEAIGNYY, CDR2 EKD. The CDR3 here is CACDTLGDTPWDTRQMFF. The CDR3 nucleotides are TGTGCCTGTGACACCCTGGGGGATACCCCCTGGGACACCCGACAAATGTTTTTC.

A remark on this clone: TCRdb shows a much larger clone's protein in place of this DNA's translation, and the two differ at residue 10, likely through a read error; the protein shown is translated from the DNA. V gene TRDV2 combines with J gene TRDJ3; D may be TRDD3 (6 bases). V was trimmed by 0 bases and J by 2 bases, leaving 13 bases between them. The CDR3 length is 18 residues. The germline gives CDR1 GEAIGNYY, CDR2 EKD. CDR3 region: CACDTVGVSPWDTRQMFF. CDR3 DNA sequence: TGTGCCTGTGACACCGTGGGGGTTAGCCCCTGGGACACCCGACAGATGTTTTTC.

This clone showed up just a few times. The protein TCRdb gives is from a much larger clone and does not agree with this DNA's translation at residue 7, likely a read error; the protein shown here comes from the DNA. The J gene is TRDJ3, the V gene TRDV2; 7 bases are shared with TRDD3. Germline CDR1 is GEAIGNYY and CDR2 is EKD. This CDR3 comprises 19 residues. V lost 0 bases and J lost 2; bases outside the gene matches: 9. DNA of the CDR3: TGTGCCTGTGACACCGTGAGGACTGGGGATACCTGGGACACCCGACAGATGTTTTTC. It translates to CACDTVRTGDTWDTRQMFF.

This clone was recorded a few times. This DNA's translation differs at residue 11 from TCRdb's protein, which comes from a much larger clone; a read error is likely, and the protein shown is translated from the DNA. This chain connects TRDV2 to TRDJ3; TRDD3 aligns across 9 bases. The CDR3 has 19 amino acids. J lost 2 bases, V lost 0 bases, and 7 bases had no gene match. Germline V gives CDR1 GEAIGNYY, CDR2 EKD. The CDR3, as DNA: TGTGCCTGTGACACCTTGGGGATACGTAGCCCCTGGGACACCCGACAGATGTTTTTC. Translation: CACDTLGIRSPWDTRQMFF.

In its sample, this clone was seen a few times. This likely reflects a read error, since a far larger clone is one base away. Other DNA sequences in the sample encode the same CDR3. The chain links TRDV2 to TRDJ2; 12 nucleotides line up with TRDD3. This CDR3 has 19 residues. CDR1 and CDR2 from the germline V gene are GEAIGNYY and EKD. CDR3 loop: CACDTVHGWGIRETAQLFF. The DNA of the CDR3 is TGTGCCTGTGACACCGTTCATGGCTGGGGGATACGCGAGACAGCTCAACTCTTCTTT.

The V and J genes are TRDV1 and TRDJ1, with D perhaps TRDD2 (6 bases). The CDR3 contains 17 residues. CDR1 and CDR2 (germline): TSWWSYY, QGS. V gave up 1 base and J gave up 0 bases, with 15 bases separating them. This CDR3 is CALGERLPGVYTDKLIF. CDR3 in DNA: TGTGCTCTTGGGGAACGCCTTCCCGGGGTTTACACCGATAAACTCATCTTT.

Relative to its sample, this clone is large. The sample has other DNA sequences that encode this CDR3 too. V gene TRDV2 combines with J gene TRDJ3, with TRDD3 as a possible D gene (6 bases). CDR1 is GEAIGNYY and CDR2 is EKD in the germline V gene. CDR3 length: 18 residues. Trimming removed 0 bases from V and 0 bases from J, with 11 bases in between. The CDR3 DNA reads TGTGCCTGTGACACCTGGGGGTCTTCCTCCTGGGACACCCGACAGATGTTTTTC. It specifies CACDTWGSSSWDTRQMFF.

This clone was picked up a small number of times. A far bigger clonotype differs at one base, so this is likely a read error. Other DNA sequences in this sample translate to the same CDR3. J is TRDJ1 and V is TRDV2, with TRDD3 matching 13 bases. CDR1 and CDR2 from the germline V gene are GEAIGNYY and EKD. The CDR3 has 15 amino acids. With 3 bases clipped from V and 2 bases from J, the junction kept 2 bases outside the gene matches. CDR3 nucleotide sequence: TGTGCCTGTGACTACTGGGGGATACGTACCGATAAACTCATCTTT. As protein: CACDYWGIRTDKLIF.